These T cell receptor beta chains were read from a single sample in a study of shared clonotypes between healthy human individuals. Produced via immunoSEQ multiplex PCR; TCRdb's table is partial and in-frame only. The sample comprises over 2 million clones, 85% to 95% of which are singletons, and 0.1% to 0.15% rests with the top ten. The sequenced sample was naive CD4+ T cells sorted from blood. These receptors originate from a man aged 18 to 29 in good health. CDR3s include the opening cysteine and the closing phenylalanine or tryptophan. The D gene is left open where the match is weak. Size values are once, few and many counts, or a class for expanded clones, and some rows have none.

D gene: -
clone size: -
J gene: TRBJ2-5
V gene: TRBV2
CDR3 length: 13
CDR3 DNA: TGTGCCAGCAGTGGTTCTCCCGCCAAGACCCAGTACTTC
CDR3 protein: CASSGSPAKTQYF

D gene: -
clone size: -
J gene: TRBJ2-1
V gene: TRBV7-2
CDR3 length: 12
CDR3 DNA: TGTGCCAGCACCGAGGGGGTTTATGAGCAGTTCTTC
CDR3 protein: CASTEGVYEQFF

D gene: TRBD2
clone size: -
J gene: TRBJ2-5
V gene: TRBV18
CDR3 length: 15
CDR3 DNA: TGTGCCAGCTCACCACGGAGCGGGAGTGGAGAGACCCAGTACTTC
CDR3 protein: CASSPRSGSGETQYF

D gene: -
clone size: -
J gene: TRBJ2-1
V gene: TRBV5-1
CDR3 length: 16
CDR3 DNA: TGCGCCAGCAGCTTGGAGCGGCAAAGCTCCTACAATGAGCAGTTCTTC
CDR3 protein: CASSLERQSSYNEQFF

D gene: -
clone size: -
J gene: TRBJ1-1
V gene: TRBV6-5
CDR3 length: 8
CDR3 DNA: TGCGCAGGGCTTGAAGCTTTCTTT
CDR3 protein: CAGLEAFF

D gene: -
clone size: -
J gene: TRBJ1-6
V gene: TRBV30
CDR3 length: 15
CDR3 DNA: TGTGCCTGGAGGACCACCCAGGGCGGGGGTTCACCCCTCCACTTT
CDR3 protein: CAWRTTQGGGSPLHF

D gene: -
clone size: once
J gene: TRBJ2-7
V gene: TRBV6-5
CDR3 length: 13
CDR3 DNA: TGTGCCAGCACAGGACACGGATCCTACGAGCAGTACTTC
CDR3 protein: CASTGHGSYEQYF

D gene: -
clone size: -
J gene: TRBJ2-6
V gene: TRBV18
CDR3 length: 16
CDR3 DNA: TGTGCCAGCTCACCAAAAACGGGGGCTGGGGCCAACGTCCTGACTTTC
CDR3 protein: CASSPKTGAGANVLTF

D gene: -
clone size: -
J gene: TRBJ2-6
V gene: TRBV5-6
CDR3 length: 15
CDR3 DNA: TGTGCCAGCAGCTTGGGTGTCTCTGGGGCCAACGTCCTGACTTTC
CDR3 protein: CASSLGVSGANVLTF

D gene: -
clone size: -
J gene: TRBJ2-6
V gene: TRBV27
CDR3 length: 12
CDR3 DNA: TGTGCCAGCAGGGTTGGGGCCAACGTCCTGACTTTC
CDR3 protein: CASRVGANVLTF

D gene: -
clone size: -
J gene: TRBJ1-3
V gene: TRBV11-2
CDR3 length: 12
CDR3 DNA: TGTGCCAGCAGCTTAGGAGTGGGCACCATATATTTT
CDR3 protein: CASSLGVGTIYF

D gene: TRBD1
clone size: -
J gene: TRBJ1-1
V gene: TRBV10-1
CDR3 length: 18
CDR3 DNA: TGCGCCAGGTCCGGGACAGGAGGTAACAGGGTGAAGAACACTGAAGCTTTCTTT
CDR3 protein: CARSGTGGNRVKNTEAFF

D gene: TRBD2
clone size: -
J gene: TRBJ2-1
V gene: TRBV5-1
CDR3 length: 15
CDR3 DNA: TGCGCCAGCAGCTTTTCACTAGCGGGGATAGATGAGCAGTTCTTC
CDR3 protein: CASSFSLAGIDEQFF

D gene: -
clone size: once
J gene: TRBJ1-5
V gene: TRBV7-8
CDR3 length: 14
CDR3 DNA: TGTGCCAGCAGCCTACCGGGAAAAAATCAGCCCCAGCATTTT
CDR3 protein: CASSLPGKNQPQHF

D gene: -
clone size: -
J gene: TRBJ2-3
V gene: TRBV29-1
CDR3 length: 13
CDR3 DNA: TGCAGCGTTGGGCCGCGGCTGACAGATACGCAGTATTTT
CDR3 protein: CSVGPRLTDTQYF

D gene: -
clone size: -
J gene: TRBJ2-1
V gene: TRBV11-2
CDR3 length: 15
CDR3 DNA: TGTGCCAGCAGCCTGACCGGGGGATTCCGGGGTGAGCAGTTCTTC
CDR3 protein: CASSLTGGFRGEQFF

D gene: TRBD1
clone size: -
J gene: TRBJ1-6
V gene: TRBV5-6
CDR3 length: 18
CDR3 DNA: TGTGCCAGCAGGCCCGGGGACAGGGGAACCCTCTATAATTCACCCCTCCACTTT
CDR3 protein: CASRPGDRGTLYNSPLHF

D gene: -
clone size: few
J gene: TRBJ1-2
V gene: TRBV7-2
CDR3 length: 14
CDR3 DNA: TGTGCCAGCAGCCCAGGGAGTAACTTGGTTGGCTACACCTTC
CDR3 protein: CASSPGSNLVGYTF

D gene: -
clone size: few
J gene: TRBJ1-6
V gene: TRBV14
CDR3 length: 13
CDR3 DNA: TGTGCCAGCAGCCAAACGGGGAGTTCACCCCTCCACTTT
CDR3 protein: CASSQTGSSPLHF